This T cell receptor (beta chain) was obtained from a study of T cells in Graves' hyperthyroidism and ophthalmopathy. V dropped 4 bases and J dropped 0; count of bases not matched to a gene: 4. Germline CDR1 and CDR2: SGHDT and YYEEEE. This CDR3 contains 14 residues. Amplification of TCR beta CDR3 regions used RNA as the template. The HTBI primer set was used in a first-round RT-PCR of the TCR CDR3. MiXCR was run by TCRdb on the multiplex PCR reads, yielding one entry per CDR3 protein. The sample includes 350,000 to 400,000 distinct CDR3 sequences, about 15% seen only once; the top ten take around a third.

The sequence was obtained from a young woman with Graves' hyperthyroidism. Sequencing input: blood. The chain is built from TRBV5-6 and TRBJ2-7, with 7 bases identical to TRBD1. CDR3 bases: TGTGCCAGCAGCGAGGCAGGGGGCTCCTACGAGCAGTACTTC. Protein sequence: CASSEAGGSYEQYF.